This T cell receptor (beta chain) was retrieved from a study of a mutant IDH1 vaccine in newly diagnosed glioma. Study-wide background: Beginning 4-6 weeks after radiotherapy alone, or with temozolomide cycles, vaccination took place. Mean patient age was about 44 years; approximately 62% were male and around 38% female. Pretreatment consisted of radiotherapy, temozolomide, or both, with most receiving both.

The repertoire was sequenced with immunoSEQ multiplex PCR; TCRdb's copy has only in-frame clones and lacks some. The table shows 77,000 or so clones, with 81% occurring only once. V shed 5 bases and J shed 3 bases, with 16 bases lying between them. This CDR3 has 15 amino acids. Per germline, CDR1 SGHDT and CDR2 YYEEEE. Time point in this sample: week 47, end of study. Each dose of the vaccine consisted of 300 ug of mutant IDH1 20-mer peptide, with topical imiquimod. Donors had new WHO grade 3 or 4 IDH1-mutant, ATRX-lost astrocytomas. Comments on this clone: Its antigen remains unknown.

This chain uses TRBV5-6 with TRBJ2-3, with D perhaps being TRBD1 or TRBD2 (7 bases each). The sequence derives from a middle-aged man with glioma. The input for sequencing was PBMCs, taken from a glioma patient whose treatment included an IDH1 peptide vaccine. The CDR3 spells CASRMTGRGTDTQYF. Written as DNA, the CDR3 is TGTGCCAGCAGGATGACAGGGAGGGGAACAGATACGCAGTATTTT.